Following are 9 T cell receptor beta chains from one sample sequenced in a study of T cell responses to AZD1222 COVID-19 vaccine. TCRdb keeps only in-frame clones here, not all; method: immunoSEQ multiplex PCR. This sample has roughly 200,000 clones, with approximately 89% found just once. The specimen comprised peripheral blood, sampled 28 days after the second AZD1222 dose. All receptors come from an adult who received the AZD1222 COVID-19 vaccine.

This rearrangement joins TRBV2 to TRBJ1-5; D perhaps matches TRBD1 (6 bases). This CDR3 comprises 14 residues. Germline assignment: CDR1 SNHLY and CDR2 FYNNEI. With 1 base removed from V and 2 bases from J, the gap between germline ends came to 6 bases. The CDR3 protein is CASSEGQGNQPQHF. CDR3 DNA sequence: TGTGCCAGCAGTGAAGGACAGGGCAATCAGCCCCAGCATTTT.

The chain combines TRBV29-1 with TRBJ1-1, with 9 bases aligning to TRBD1. Germline V gene data show CDR1 as SQVTM and CDR2 as ANQGSEA. V was clipped by 6 bases and J by 1 base; unmatched bases: 6. The CDR3 loop spans 14 amino acids. The CDR3 region is CSVAGTGTNTEAFF. In DNA, the CDR3 is TGCAGCGTGGCCGGGACAGGGACGAACACTGAAGCTTTCTTT.

The V call is TRBV14, the J call TRBJ1-5; D might be TRBD1 (5 bases). The CDR3 covers 19 residues. Between the trimmed V and J ends, which lost 4 bases and 7 bases, there was a span of 29 bases. Germline CDR1 and CDR2: SGHDN and FVKESK. The CDR3 DNA sequence: TGTGCCAGCAGCCGGACAATATTTCAAGTTTGGGGATGGCGCCAGCCCCAGCATTTT. Its translation is CASSRTIFQVWGWRQPQHF.

This clone was counted only a few times. V usage is TRBV20-1 and J usage is TRBJ1-1; tentative D call: TRBD1 (5 bases). The CDR3 length is 11 residues. Germline-derived CDR1 and CDR2 are DFQATT and SNEGSKA (reference sequence). CDR3 loop: CGLGTDTEAFF. In DNA, the CDR3 is TGCGGATTAGGGACGGACACTGAAGCTTTCTTT.

The chain couples TRBV27 to TRBJ2-2; D gene unclear. This CDR3 has 14 residues. Germline V lookup: CDR1 MNHEY, CDR2 SMNVEV (reference sequence). The germline V and J ends were trimmed by 7 bases and 5 bases, with 14 bases remaining between them. In DNA form, the CDR3 reads TGTGCCAGCACCCTAATCCCCACAACCGGGGAGCTGTTTTTT. Translating it yields CASTLIPTTGELFF.

The chain joins TRBV28 to TRBJ2-7; 7 nucleotides match TRBD2. The CDR3 length is 13 residues. Germline lookup yields CDR1 MDHEN and CDR2 SYDVKM. Trimming took 5 bases from V and 3 from J; bases not matched to a gene: 4. The CDR3 DNA is TGTGCCAGCAGTGTCGGGACTATCTACGAGCAGTACTTC. Its translation: CASSVGTIYEQYF.

V usage is TRBV30 and J usage is TRBJ1-1; possibly TRBD1 for D (6 bases). Germline values: CDR1 GTSNPN, CDR2 SVGIG (reference sequence). The CDR3 is 12 residues long. Trimming left V 0 bases short and J 6 bases short, with 8 bases between. The CDR3 region has the DNA TGTGCCTGGAGTGTCAGGGGACCTGAAGCTTTCTTT. Translation gives CAWSVRGPEAFF.

The CDR3: CASSQGPEPGQGSEQYF. For the CDR3, the DNA is TGCGCCAGCAGCCAGGGTCCGGAGCCGGGACAGGGTTCCGAGCAGTACTTC. This chain uses TRBV4-3 with TRBJ2-7; 9 bases align to TRBD1. The CDR3 has 17 residues. Germline values: CDR1 LGHNA, CDR2 YSLEER. The V and J ends lost 3 bases and 6 bases, in that order; junction bases with no gene match: 15.

The CDR3 bases are TGCAGCGTTGAAGATCTTGCCTCAGCAGGGAGCAATCAGCCCCAGCATTTT. Translation gives CSVEDLASAGSNQPQHF. J is TRBJ1-5 and V is TRBV29-1, with D possibly matching TRBD1 (5 bases). V gave up 0 bases and J gave up 1 base, with 16 bases separating them. The CDR3 totals 17 residues. From germline, CDR1 is SQVTM and CDR2 ANQGSEA. The full variable domain, completed using reference TRBV29-1 and TRBJ1-5, is SAVISQKPSRDICQRGTSLTIQCQVDSQVTMMFWYRQQPGQSLTLIATANQGSEATYESGFVIDKFPISRPNLTFSTLTVSNMSPEDSSIYLCSVEDLASAGSNQPQHFGDGTRLSIL.